Following are 20 T cell receptor beta chains from one sample sequenced in a study of CD8 T cells in Susac syndrome. With random hexamers, roughly 0.5 to 1 ug RNA was reverse transcribed. TCRdb reprocessed the immunoSEQ multiplex PCR reads with MiXCR, giving one entry per CDR3 protein. Among some 150,000 distinct CDR3 sequences listed, less than 95% were seen once. Sequenced sample: CD4+ T cells from PBMCs. The receptors stem from a human donor in good health.

A few counts support this clonotype. The V and J genes are TRBV5-4 and TRBJ2-5; D possibly matches TRBD1 or TRBD2 (6 bases each). Germline V lookup: CDR1 SGHNT, CDR2 YYREEE (reference sequence). V lost 0 bases to trimming and J lost 1 base, with 7 bases between them. The CDR3 totals 14 residues. DNA of the CDR3: TGTGCCAGCAGCTTGGAGGGGGGCCAAGAGACCCAGTACTTC. Translation: CASSLEGGQETQYF. Based on the CDR3 plus reference TRBV5-4 and TRBJ2-5, the full variable domain is ETGVTQSPTHLIKTRGQQVTLRCSSQSGHNTVSWYQQALGQGPQFIFQYYREEENGRGNFPPRFSGLQFPNYSSELNVNALELDDSALYLCASSLEGGQETQYFGPGTRLLVL.

The J gene is TRBJ2-7, the V gene TRBV30, with 9 nucleotides matching TRBD2. V dropped 4 bases and J dropped 4; count of bases not matched to a gene: 8. Looked up from germline, CDR1 is GTSNPN and CDR2 is SVGIG (reference sequence). The CDR3 spans 14 residues. The CDR3 loop is CAWKGLATAYEQYF. For the CDR3, the DNA is TGTGCCTGGAAAGGACTAGCGACCGCTTACGAGCAGTACTTC.

The genes are TRBV30 and TRBJ2-5; 15 nucleotides line up with TRBD2. CDR1 and CDR2 from the germline V gene are GTSNPN and SVGIG (reference sequence). Trimming took 4 bases from V and 5 from J; bases not matched to a gene: 5. This CDR3 is 15 amino acids long. In nucleotides, the CDR3 is TGTGCCTGGACTGGGACTAGCGGGAGGTGGGAGACCCAGTACTTC. Protein sequence: CAWTGTSGRWETQYF. The full variable domain, its missing parts supplied by reference TRBV30 and TRBJ2-5, is SQTIHQWPATLVQPVGSPLSLECTVEGTSNPNLYWYRQAAGRGLQLLFYSVGIGQISSEVPQNLSASRPQDRQFILSSKKLLLSDSGFYLCAWTGTSGRWETQYFGPGTRLLVL.

This clonotype was observed a handful of times. The rearrangement links TRBV3-1 to TRBJ2-4; D gene ambiguous. Between the trimmed V and J ends, which lost 4 bases and 1 base, there was a span of 8 bases. The length of the CDR3 is 14 residues. Germline CDR1 is LGHDT and CDR2 is YNNKEL (reference sequence). The CDR3 sequence is CASSPQGAKNIQYF. In DNA, the CDR3 is TGTGCCAGCAGCCCCCAAGGGGCCAAAAACATTCAGTACTTC.

This chain uses TRBV19 with TRBJ1-5, with D uncertain. V gave up 5 bases and J gave up 0 bases, with 17 bases separating them. The CDR3 is 17 residues long. Per the germline V gene, CDR1 is LNHDA and CDR2 is SQIVND (reference sequence). The CDR3, as DNA: TGTGCCAGTAGTGCCCCAACGTACTCATTTAGCAATCAGCCCCAGCATTTT. Translation gives CASSAPTYSFSNQPQHF.

This chain joins TRBV25-1 and TRBJ2-5; 14 nucleotides line up with TRBD2. Germline values: CDR1 MGHDK, CDR2 SYGVNS. CDR3 length: 16 amino acids. J was trimmed by 5 bases and V by 2 bases; bases with no gene match: 4. DNA of the CDR3: TGTGCCAGCAGTGAAGGGACTAGCGGGAGATTTGAGACCCAGTACTTC. Amino acids: CASSEGTSGRFETQYF.

The chain uses TRBV20-1 and TRBJ2-7, with TRBD2 matching over 13 bases. This CDR3 has 15 amino acids. The germline V gene encodes CDR1 DFQATT and CDR2 SNEGSKA (reference sequence). V lost 5 bases to trimming and J lost 4 bases; unmatched junction nucleotides: 8. The CDR3 DNA sequence: TGCAGTGCTTCTACACTAGCGGGAGGGCCTTACGAGCAGTACTTC. Amino acid sequence: CSASTLAGGPYEQYF.

This clonotype was counted a single time. The chain has TRBV25-1 and TRBJ2-5; unclear D gene. V lost 11 bases and J 5 bases, leaving 18 bases between the germline ends. CDR3 length: 13 amino acids. Germline-derived CDR1 and CDR2 are MGHDK and SYGVNS. The CDR3, as DNA: TGTGCCCTGGGTACGGCCCTGAAGGAGACCCAGTACTTC. Its translation is CALGTALKETQYF.

The J gene is TRBJ1-4, the V gene TRBV2; no clear D. Germline-derived CDR1 and CDR2 are SNHLY and FYNNEI. There are 11 residues in the CDR3. The germline V and J ends were trimmed by 2 bases and 8 bases, with 3 bases remaining between them. The DNA of the CDR3 is TGTGCCAGCAGTGAACGAGAAAAACTGTTTTTT. This translates into CASSEREKLFF.

Comment on this clonotype: The germline gene is not matched at one end of the junction; a read error may be the cause. This sequence joins TRBV9 and TRBJ2-1; 7 nucleotides line up with TRBD1. The CDR3 loop spans 15 amino acids. In germline, CDR1 is SGDLS, CDR2 YYNGEE. The CDR3, as DNA: TGTGCCAGCAGCCCACGACTTATACAGGGGAGCGGCGCGATCTTC. The encoded protein is CASSPRLIQGSGAIF.

The chain joins TRBV20-1 to TRBJ2-1; TRBD2 matches 7 bases. Germline CDR1 is DFQATT and CDR2 is SNEGSKA (reference sequence). The CDR3 consists of 15 residues. With V trimmed by 5 bases and J by 4 bases, 11 bases remained unmatched. CDR3 residues: CSALSPSGGYNEQFF. DNA of the CDR3: TGCAGTGCTCTCTCCCCTAGCGGAGGTTACAATGAGCAGTTCTTC.

The rearrangement links TRBV29-1 to TRBJ2-3, with 7 bases identical to TRBD1. CDR3 size: 15 residues. The V gene end was trimmed by 2 bases and the J gene end by 6 bases; junction bases not matched to a gene: 11. CDR1 is SQVTM and CDR2 is ANQGSEA in the germline V gene. Here the CDR3 reads CSVELSNRGSDTQYF. DNA of the CDR3: TGCAGCGTTGAATTATCAAACAGGGGTTCGGATACGCAGTATTTT.

The chain has TRBV20-1 and TRBJ2-3; 9 positions match TRBD2. V lost 3 bases, J lost 3 bases, and 4 bases stayed unmatched. Germline CDR1 reads DFQATT; CDR2 reads SNEGSKA (reference sequence). The CDR3 sequence is 14 residues long. CDR3 loop: CSARVSGGTDTQYF. The DNA for the CDR3 is TGCAGTGCTAGGGTTAGCGGGGGTACAGATACGCAGTATTTT.

The rearrangement uses TRBV2 and TRBJ1-5; weak D call: TRBD1 (6 bases). The V end was cut by 2 bases, the J end by 3 bases, with 23 bases between. There are 19 residues in the CDR3. The V gene's germline CDR1 is SNHLY and CDR2 FYNNEI. The CDR3 sequence: CASSESGWTGALSNQPQHF. The CDR3 region has the DNA TGTGCCAGCAGTGAATCGGGTTGGACGGGGGCCCTTTCCAATCAGCCCCAGCATTTT.

J is TRBJ2-7 and V is TRBV7-9; D might be TRBD2 (5 bases). Trimming shortened V by 2 bases and J by 5 bases, and 13 bases separated the two germline ends. The CDR3 runs 14 residues. Per the germline V gene, CDR1 is SEHNR and CDR2 is FQNEAQ (reference sequence). The CDR3 DNA is TGTGCCAGCAGCTTAAGCCCCGTCGGGGACGAGCAGTACTTC. Translation gives CASSLSPVGDEQYF.

The chain has TRBV19 and TRBJ1-1; D remains unclear. The CDR3 spans 17 residues. Germline lookup yields CDR1 LNHDA and CDR2 SQIVND (reference sequence). V gave up 2 bases and J gave up 1 base, with 17 bases separating them. DNA for the CDR3: TGTGCCAGTAGTATAAGATGGGCCCGGGCGGGGAACACTGAAGCTTTCTTT. Translation gives CASSIRWARAGNTEAFF. The full variable domain, in which reference TRBV19 and TRBJ1-1 provide the parts outside the CDR3, is DGGITQSPKYLFRKEGQNVTLSCEQNLNHDAMYWYRQDPGQGLRLIYYSQIVNDFQKGDIAEGYSVSREKKESFPLTVTSAQKNPTAFYLCASSIRWARAGNTEAFFGQGTRLTVV.

The chain recombines TRBV18 with TRBJ1-1; 7 bases fit TRBD1. From germline, CDR1 is KGHSH and CDR2 LQKENI. V was clipped by 4 bases and J by 8 bases; unmatched bases: 7. The CDR3 runs 13 residues. The DNA of the CDR3 is TGTGCCAGCTCACAGGGGGCCGGAGGGGAAGCTTTCTTT. Amino acid sequence: CASSQGAGGEAFF.

The chain recombines TRBV7-2 with TRBJ2-1; 13 nucleotides line up with TRBD2. Germline assignment: CDR1 SGHTA and CDR2 FQGNSA. The trim removed 4 bases at V and 12 bases at J, leaving 9 bases unmatched. This CDR3 is built from 15 residues. The CDR3: CASSSGLAGVHGQFF. The CDR3 bases are TGTGCCAGCAGCTCCGGACTAGCGGGAGTCCATGGGCAGTTCTTC.

CDR3 nucleotide sequence: TGTGCCAGCAGCTATACTCAGGGGCTCGGCGGCTACACCTTC. It yields the protein CASSYTQGLGGYTF. The V call is TRBV4-2, the J call TRBJ1-2; D perhaps matches TRBD1 (6 bases). The CDR3 totals 14 residues. V lost 5 bases and J lost 8, with 18 bases in between. The germline V gene encodes CDR1 LGHNA and CDR2 YNFKEQ.

The chain uses TRBV5-1 and TRBJ2-7; 8 nucleotides agree with TRBD1. Germline V gene data show CDR1 as SGHRS and CDR2 as YFSETQ. J gave up 4 bases and V 4 bases, and 4 bases lay outside the gene matches. The CDR3 is 13 amino acids. The chain's CDR3 is CASSPRGQYEQYF. As DNA, the CDR3 is TGCGCCAGCAGCCCCAGGGGGCAGTACGAGCAGTACTTC.